This TCR beta chain comes out of a study of response to subunit inactivated influenza vaccine. Findings and limits, study-wide: That few new T cells are recruited by each seasonal influenza vaccination was the authors' suggestion.

With 6 bases removed from V and 8 bases from J, the gap between germline ends came to 20 bases. Germline loops: CDR1 SGHTA, CDR2 FQGNSA. This CDR3 has 15 amino acids. This clonotype came up many times. Its antigen is not known. TCRdb independently ran MiXCR on the RT-PCR reads; one entry per CDR3 protein. The table has about 520,000 distinct CDR3 sequences, about 10% seen once. This TCR was sampled from a man aged 45 to 65 who received an inactivated influenza vaccine. The chain uses TRBV7-2 and TRBJ2-1; possibly TRBD1 for D (5 bases). The sequences come from PBMCs from blood, collected roughly 48 days after vaccination. DNA for the CDR3: TGTGCCAGCAGGGTAGGGGCGGTCCAACTGGATGAGCAGTTCTTC. Translating it yields CASRVGAVQLDEQFF.